The 19 T cell receptor beta chains listed next were all sequenced from one sample in a study of patients and donors after allogeneic stem cell transplantation. TCRdb recomputed calls from the RT-PCR reads with MiXCR, one row per CDR3 protein. The data contain approximately 150,000 distinct CDR3 sequences, roughly 30% of them singletons. Specimen: blood, either unsorted or a sorted T cell fraction (not recorded which). All receptors derive from a human donor who was either an allogeneic HSCT recipient or a stem cell or donor lymphocyte infusion donor (not recorded which). It is not recorded whose cells these are; they may come from a transplant donor.

The rearrangement uses TRBV4-3 and TRBJ1-1; D remains ambiguous. Germline CDR1 reads LGHNA; CDR2 reads YSLEER. Trimming stripped 2 bases from V and 2 bases from J, with 9 bases between. The CDR3 runs to 14 residues. CDR3: CASSQNRGNTEAFF. DNA of the CDR3: TGCGCCAGCAGCCAAAACCGGGGAAACACTGAAGCTTTCTTT.

The chain joins TRBV29-1 to TRBJ1-1, with D perhaps matching TRBD1 (6 bases). The CDR3 runs 14 residues. Germline-derived CDR1 and CDR2 are SQVTM and ANQGSEA. Deletions cut 5 bases from V and 4 bases from J, with 17 bases between. The CDR3 coding sequence is TGCAGCGTTTCCCGGGACATTTGGGGCACTGAAGCTTTCTTT. Translating it yields CSVSRDIWGTEAFF.

In this sample, this clonotype turned up a few times. V and J are TRBV20-1 and TRBJ1-5; D is ambiguous. Germline CDR1 is DFQATT and CDR2 is SNEGSKA (reference sequence). The CDR3 has 13 residues. Between the trimmed V and J ends, which lost 1 base and 7 bases, there was a span of 11 bases. CDR3 amino acids: CSARVTGRQPQHF. CDR3 bases: TGCAGTGCTAGAGTTACCGGACGGCAGCCCCAGCATTTT.

This clonotype came up a few times. The chain employs TRBV10-3 and TRBJ2-4, with 11 nucleotides matching TRBD2. CDR1 and CDR2 (germline): ENHRY, SYGVKD. The CDR3 contains 16 residues. V was clipped by 5 bases and J by 0 bases; unmatched bases: 3. CDR3 loop: CAISPGLAGAKNIQYF. CDR3 nucleotide sequence: TGTGCCATCAGTCCTGGACTAGCGGGAGCCAAAAACATTCAGTACTTC.

This clonotype was detected only a few times. This chain joins TRBV10-1 and TRBJ2-4, with 9 nucleotides matching TRBD1. Germline CDR1 and CDR2: WNHNN and SYGVQD (reference sequence). The CDR3 is 16 amino acids. The trim removed 6 bases at V and 1 base at J, leaving 7 bases unmatched. Written as DNA, the CDR3 is TGCGCCAGCAGGATACAGGGGGCATTGGCCAAAAACATTCAGTACTTC. It yields the protein CASRIQGALAKNIQYF.

There are a few counts of this clonotype. This chain uses TRBV27 with TRBJ2-1, with 7 bases aligning to TRBD1. The germline V gene has CDR1 MNHEY and CDR2 SMNVEV (reference sequence). The CDR3 is made up of 12 amino acids. The J segment lost 12 bases and the V segment lost 4 bases, leaving 6 bases of the junction unmatched. DNA for the CDR3: TGTGCCAGCAGTTCCCAAAGGGGGCGGCAGTTCTTC. Encoded protein: CASSSQRGRQFF.

V gene TRBV6-5 combines with J gene TRBJ2-3, with TRBD2 identical over 7 bases. J gave up 0 bases and V 5 bases, and 2 bases lay outside the gene matches. The CDR3 is made up of 14 amino acids. From germline, CDR1 is MNHEY and CDR2 SVGAGI. CDR3 in amino acids: CASSASGSTDTQYF. CDR3 coding DNA: TGTGCCAGCAGTGCTAGCGGAAGCACAGATACGCAGTATTTT.

This chain connects TRBV18 to TRBJ1-2, with TRBD1 identical over 8 bases. Germline V gene sequence: CDR1 KGHSH, CDR2 LQKENI. This CDR3 has 13 residues. Trimming removed 3 bases from V and 4 bases from J; junction bases left unmatched: 1. CDR3 DNA sequence: TGTGCCAGCTCACCGGACAGGGTCTATGGCTACACCTTC. Protein product: CASSPDRVYGYTF.

The CDR3 is CASSGLAGGGLRDEQFF. The DNA of the CDR3 is TGTGCCAGCAGCGGATTAGCGGGGGGGGGGCTAAGGGATGAGCAGTTCTTC. The chain is built from TRBV5-5 and TRBJ2-1; TRBD2 matches 11 bases. Germline trimming cut 4 bases from V and 8 bases from J; bases unmatched to any gene: 14. The CDR3 has 17 amino acids. The germline V gene encodes CDR1 SGHKS and CDR2 YYEKEE (reference sequence).

This sequence joins TRBV25-1 and TRBJ2-7; 9 bases agree with TRBD2. This CDR3 is built from 13 residues. J lost 6 bases, V lost 5 bases, and 5 bases had no gene match. Looked up from germline, CDR1 is MGHDK and CDR2 is SYGVNS. DNA for the CDR3: TGTGCCAGCAGTTTAGCGGGAGCTGGCGAGCAGTACTTC. This codes for CASSLAGAGEQYF.

The table lists this clonotype with many counts. This chain joins TRBV29-1 and TRBJ1-1; no clear D gene. CDR1 is SQVTM, CDR2 ANQGSEA, per germline. The CDR3 consists of 14 residues. The ends were cut back, 7 bases at V and 0 bases at J, with 15 bases in the middle. This CDR3 reads CSARARMLNTEAFF. CDR3 bases: TGCAGCGCGAGAGCCCGGATGTTGAACACTGAAGCTTTCTTT.

J is TRBJ2-3 and V is TRBV14, with 8 bases that match TRBD2. The ends lost 0 bases at V and 2 bases at J; junction bases unmatched: 4. In germline, CDR1 is SGHDN, CDR2 FVKESK. The CDR3 runs to 16 residues. The CDR3 protein is CASSQDTGLVTDTQYF. As DNA, the CDR3 is TGTGCCAGCAGCCAAGATACGGGACTAGTCACAGATACGCAGTATTTT.

There are a few counts of this clonotype. The chain has TRBV7-2 and TRBJ1-5; TRBD1 matches at 8 bases. V lost 1 base, J lost 7 bases, and 6 bases stayed unmatched. There are 15 residues in the CDR3. Germline V gene lookup returns CDR1 SGHTA and CDR2 FQGNSA. The CDR3 DNA reads as TGTGCCAGCAGCTTAGTGGCAGGGGGCCAGCAGCCCCAGCATTTT. This sequence encodes CASSLVAGGQQPQHF. The whole variable domain, filled in from reference TRBV7-2 and TRBJ1-5, reads GAGVSQSPSNKVTEKGKDVELRCDPISGHTALYWYRQSLGQGLEFLIYFQGNSAPDKSGLPSDRFSAERTGGSVSTLTIQRTQQEDSAVYLCASSLVAGGQQPQHFGDGTRLSIL.

This clonotype was detected many times. This chain links TRBV20-1 with TRBJ1-4, with D maybe TRBD1 (5 bases). This CDR3 has 12 residues. Germline V gene sequence: CDR1 DFQATT, CDR2 SNEGSKA (reference sequence). V was shortened by 6 bases and J by 8 bases, with 13 bases between the two germline ends. The CDR3 coding sequence is TGCAGTGCCCCGGGGCTTGAGGAAAAACTGTTTTTT. This translates into CSAPGLEEKLFF.

This clonotype was seen a handful of times. The V call is TRBV18, the J call TRBJ2-1; D unclear. With 3 bases removed from V and 10 bases from J, the gap between germline ends came to 13 bases. Germline V gene lookup returns CDR1 KGHSH and CDR2 LQKENI. The CDR3 has 13 residues. The CDR3 sequence: CASSPSLTAEQFF. DNA for the CDR3: TGTGCCAGCTCACCCAGCCTTACTGCGGAGCAGTTCTTC. The full variable domain, its missing parts supplied by reference TRBV18 and TRBJ2-1, is NAGVMQNPRHLVRRRGQEARLRCSPMKGHSHVYWYRQLPEEGLKFMVYLQKENIIDESGMPKERFSAEFPKEGPSILRIQQVVRGDSAAYFCASSPSLTAEQFFGPGTRLTVL.

The rearrangement joins TRBV6-5 to TRBJ2-7, with TRBD2 matching over 11 bases. CDR3 length: 14 amino acids. Germline CDR1 MNHEY, CDR2 SVGAGI. Trimming removed 5 bases from V and 4 bases from J; junction bases left unmatched: 4. For the CDR3, the DNA is TGTGCCAGCAGTACGACTAGCGGGGTTTACGAGCAGTACTTC. Its protein is CASSTTSGVYEQYF.

This clonotype appeared a few times. The chain is built from TRBV5-1 and TRBJ2-3; maybe TRBD1 (6 bases). The CDR3 has 14 amino acids. Trimming left V 0 bases short and J 8 bases short, with 13 bases between. Germline V gives CDR1 SGHRS, CDR2 YFSETQ. The CDR3 here is CASSLEILRGTQYF. CDR3 nucleotide sequence: TGCGCCAGCAGCTTGGAGATCCTCAGGGGTACGCAGTATTTT. The full variable domain, completed using reference TRBV5-1 and TRBJ2-3, is KAGVTQTPRYLIKTRGQQVTLSCSPISGHRSVSWYQQTPGQGLQFLFEYFSETQRNKGNFPGRFSGRQFSNSRSEMNVSTLELGDSALYLCASSLEILRGTQYFGPGTRLTVL.

V usage is TRBV20-1 and J usage is TRBJ2-7, with TRBD2 identical over 7 bases. V lost 0 bases to trimming and J lost 4 bases; unmatched junction nucleotides: 15. Looked up from germline, CDR1 is DFQATT and CDR2 is SNEGSKA (reference sequence). This CDR3 has 17 amino acids. The CDR3 is CSARDFREGGLLYEQYF. CDR3 in DNA: TGCAGTGCTAGAGACTTCAGGGAGGGTGGCCTACTGTACGAGCAGTACTTC.

This clonotype appeared a few times. The chain has TRBV3-1 and TRBJ1-6; D unresolved. CDR1 LGHDT and CDR2 YNNKEL come from the germline V gene (reference sequence). The CDR3 runs 13 residues. V gave up 2 bases and J gave up 6 bases, with 5 bases separating them. Here the CDR3 DNA reads TGTGCCAGCAGCCAAAGTGCTAATTCACCCCTCCACTTT. This sequence encodes CASSQSANSPLHF.